Below are 18 T cell receptor beta chains sequenced from a single sample in a study of T-cell memory formation after mild COVID-19. TCRdb re-derived calls from the 5' RACE reads in MiXCR, one entry per CDR3 protein. The data show some 330,000 distinct CDR3 sequences, roughly 21% seen once. The sequenced material came from PBMCs or a T cell subset sorted from them (not recorded which). The receptor set was obtained from an adult woman who had mild COVID-19 (a few samples of this study predate the infection). Cell type and time point are not known.

The sample holds a few counts of this clonotype. The chain combines TRBV12-3 or TRBV12-4 with TRBJ2-3, with D hard to call. The V end lost 5 bases, the J end lost 0 bases, and 9 bases lay between the germline ends. The CDR3 contains 14 residues. In DNA, the CDR3 is TGTGCCAGCAGTCCCTTTGGAAGCACAGATACGCAGTATTTT. Its protein product is CASSPFGSTDTQYF.

V and J are TRBV6-5 and TRBJ2-3; D unclear. This CDR3 region has 15 residues. Between the trimmed V and J ends, which lost 5 bases and 1 base, there was a span of 13 bases. The germline V gene encodes CDR1 MNHEY and CDR2 SVGAGI. CDR3 in DNA: TGTGCCAGCAGTCCATTTAGATCTCGCACAGATACGCAGTATTTT. Protein product: CASSPFRSRTDTQYF.

This chain uses TRBV7-8 with TRBJ2-2, with D perhaps being TRBD1 or TRBD2 (6 bases each). V lost 6 bases, J lost 7 bases, and 18 bases lay in between. The germline CDR1 and CDR2 sequences are SGHVS and FQNEAQ. This CDR3 is 15 amino acids long. CDR3 sequence: CASRVPRGRDGELFF. CDR3 sequence (DNA): TGTGCCAGCAGAGTCCCCCGGGGGCGGGACGGGGAGCTGTTTTTT.

This clonotype was detected a few times. The chain is built from TRBV21-1 and TRBJ2-7; TRBD1, the table's D call, was not compared with the DNA. TRBV21-1 is a recognized pseudogene. This CDR3 has 17 amino acids. The CDR3 nucleotides read TGTGCCAGCAGCATTGATTACCCGGGACAGCCGATCTACGAGCAGTACTTC. Amino acids: CASSIDYPGQPIYEQYF.

This clonotype came up a few times. J is TRBJ2-1 and V is TRBV7-3; the match to TRBD2 covers 9 bases. V shed 1 base, J shed 4 bases, and the junction held 2 bases outside the gene matches. Germline V gene lookup returns CDR1 SGHTA and CDR2 FQGTGA. The CDR3 runs to 15 residues. Here the CDR3 DNA reads TGTGCCAGCAGCTTAATTAGCGGGGGATACAATGAGCAGTTCTTC. Amino acids: CASSLISGGYNEQFF.

The CDR3 is CASSQDVGTLGVEKLFF. Here the CDR3 DNA reads TGCGCCAGCAGCCAAGACGTCGGGACTTTGGGGGTTGAAAAACTGTTTTTT. The J gene is TRBJ1-4, the V gene TRBV4-3; perhaps TRBD1 as D (5 bases). Per the germline V gene, CDR1 is LGHNA and CDR2 is YSLEER. The V end was cut by 0 bases, the J end by 7 bases, with 18 bases between. This CDR3 region has 17 residues.

This clonotype appeared a few times. J is TRBJ1-2 and V is TRBV12-3 or TRBV12-4, with D possibly being TRBD1 (5 bases). This CDR3 region has 12 residues. Trimming shortened V by 3 bases and J by 5 bases, and 7 bases separated the two germline ends. This CDR3 reads CASSFGGYGYTF. DNA for the CDR3: TGTGCCAGCAGTTTCGGGGGTTATGGCTACACCTTC.

This chain connects TRBV6-6 to TRBJ2-1; TRBD1 matches at 9 bases. The trim removed 5 bases at V and 4 bases at J, leaving 6 bases unmatched. This CDR3 is 15 amino acids long. In germline, CDR1 is MNHNY, CDR2 SVGAGI (reference sequence). The CDR3 is CASSLRDRAYNEQFF. The CDR3 region has the DNA TGTGCCAGCAGTCTCCGGGACAGGGCTTACAATGAGCAGTTCTTC.

The V call is TRBV30, the J call TRBJ1-2, with D tentatively TRBD1 (5 bases). The V end was cut by 4 bases, the J end by 3 bases, with 9 bases between. Germline V gives CDR1 GTSNPN, CDR2 SVGIG (reference sequence). The CDR3 covers 12 residues. The CDR3 is CAWMGGDYGYTF. Written as DNA, the CDR3 is TGTGCCTGGATGGGGGGGGACTATGGCTACACCTTC.

This chain uses TRBV20-1 with TRBJ2-7; no definite D call. This CDR3 has 13 residues. The germline V gene has CDR1 DFQATT and CDR2 SNEGSKA (reference sequence). Between the trimmed V and J ends, which lost 0 bases and 1 base, there was a span of 7 bases. CDR3 sequence: CSARDLDSYEQYF. DNA for the CDR3: TGCAGTGCTAGAGATTTGGATTCCTACGAGCAGTACTTC.

V is TRBV24-1 and J is TRBJ2-7, with no clear D. Trimming left V 3 bases short and J 4 bases short, with 9 bases between. The CDR3 totals 13 residues. Germline CDR1 reads KGHDR; CDR2 reads SFDVKD. CDR3 bases: TGTGCCACCAGTGATCCAGCCTCTTACGAGCAGTACTTC. Translation: CATSDPASYEQYF.

This clonotype was seen a few times. V is TRBV10-3 and J is TRBJ1-1; D is ambiguous. The germline V gene encodes CDR1 ENHRY and CDR2 SYGVKD. The V end was cut by 3 bases, the J end by 4 bases, with 9 bases between. This CDR3 comprises 13 residues. The CDR3 is CAISEKERTEAFF. The CDR3 bases are TGTGCCATCAGTGAAAAGGAACGCACTGAAGCTTTCTTT.

This clonotype showed up just a few times. The V gene is TRBV9, the J gene TRBJ1-5; the D is unclear. CDR1 and CDR2 from the germline V gene are SGDLS and YYNGEE. V dropped 2 bases and J dropped 2 bases, with 11 bases sitting between them. The CDR3 covers 15 residues. The CDR3 DNA is TGTGCCAGCAGCGTTTCGGGAAGCGGCAATCAGCCCCAGCATTTT. Protein sequence: CASSVSGSGNQPQHF.

The J gene is TRBJ1-2, the V gene TRBV25-1, with 7 bases matching TRBD1. CDR1 is MGHDK and CDR2 is SYGVNS in the germline V gene. V gave up 6 bases and J gave up 8 bases; unmatched junction bases: 9. This CDR3 has 13 residues. The DNA of the CDR3 is TGTGCCAGCAGACAGGGGATCGGTAGCGGCTACACCTTC. Translating gives CASRQGIGSGYTF.

This clonotype was picked up many times. This sequence joins TRBV9 and TRBJ2-7, with D unresolved. Per germline, CDR1 SGDLS and CDR2 YYNGEE. The CDR3 runs 15 residues. V was clipped by 0 bases and J by 1 base, with 11 bases between them. DNA of the CDR3: TGTGCCAGCAGCGTAGGAAGTTTTATGTCCTACGAGCAGTACTTC. Its translation: CASSVGSFMSYEQYF.

V and J are TRBV12-3 or TRBV12-4 and TRBJ2-7, with a weak D call TRBD2 (6 bases). The CDR3 totals 15 residues. Trimming removed 6 bases at V and 0 bases at J, with 15 bases between. CDR3 DNA sequence: TGTGCCAGCAGATCGGGACTGCAACTCTCCTACGAGCAGTACTTC. This encodes CASRSGLQLSYEQYF.

This clonotype was observed at least ten times. V gene TRBV20-1 combines with J gene TRBJ1-3; 7 nucleotides align to TRBD1. The V gene's germline CDR1 is DFQATT and CDR2 SNEGSKA (reference sequence). The CDR3 covers 13 residues. V gave up 6 bases and J gave up 4 bases; unmatched junction bases: 6. The CDR3 DNA sequence: TGCAGTGCCACTCCGGGACAGGGAAACACCATATATTTT. Translated: CSATPGQGNTIYF.

This clonotype was recorded a few times. V is TRBV20-1 and J is TRBJ2-7; D is perhaps TRBD1 (6 bases). This CDR3 region has 15 residues. Germline CDR1 DFQATT, CDR2 SNEGSKA (reference sequence). The V end lost 5 bases, the J end lost 0 bases, and 17 bases lay between the germline ends. CDR3 residues: CSAPHRGSSSYEQYF. CDR3 nucleotide sequence: TGCAGTGCTCCCCATAGGGGGTCGAGCTCCTACGAGCAGTACTTC.